A selection of T cell receptor beta chains follows, all from one sample in a study of T cells in Graves' hyperthyroidism and ophthalmopathy. Each CDR3 protein is one row after TCRdb ran MiXCR on the multiplex PCR reads. This table has some 720,000 distinct CDR3 sequences, over 15% appearing once. Sequenced sample: blood. The source of these receptors is a man younger than 35 with Graves' hyperthyroidism. Each CDR3 is given with its conserved first and last residue. The D gene is left open where the match is weak. Clone size is stated in some rows and not others, as once, few, many or a class when expanded.

v_call	j_call	clone_size	d_call	cdr3_nt	cdr3_aa
TRBV30	TRBJ1-1	many	-	TGTGCCTGGAGTGTAGGTCCCGGCAGGGCGGACACTGAAGCTTTCTTT	CAWSVGPGRADTEAFF
TRBV28	TRBJ1-2	many	-	TGTGCCAGTAGCTCGGACAGCCGATTCTATGGCTACACCTTC	CASSSDSRFYGYTF
TRBV7-2	TRBJ2-7	-	-	TGTGCCAGCAGCCGATTGGGGGGTACCTCCTACGAGCAGTACTTC	CASSRLGGTSYEQYF
TRBV19	TRBJ1-6	-	-	TGTGCCAGTAGAGACCCCCGGACGAGCTCCTATAATTCACCCCTCCACTTT	CASRDPRTSSYNSPLHF
TRBV9	TRBJ2-1	-	-	TGTGCCAGCAGCGCCTTCAGGGTCCCTTCCTACAATGAGCAGTTCTTC	CASSAFRVPSYNEQFF
TRBV6-1	TRBJ1-5	-	TRBD1	TGTGCCAGCAGAAAGACAGGGACCGGGCTGCCCCAGCATTTT	CASRKTGTGLPQHF
TRBV19	TRBJ2-7	many	-	TGTGCCAGTAGTATGGCACAGGGAGGCTACGAGCAGTACTTC	CASSMAQGGYEQYF
TRBV30	TRBJ2-5	many	-	TGTGCCTGGAGTGTGACGCGGGAAGGGAAAGAGACCCAGTACTTC	CAWSVTREGKETQYF
TRBV24-1	TRBJ2-5	many	-	TGTGCCACCAGTGTAACGGCAAACTCGGAGACCCAGTACTTC	CATSVTANSETQYF
TRBV11-2	TRBJ2-5	few	-	TGTGCCAGCAGTCACTTTGATCAGACCCAGTACTTC	CASSHFDQTQYF
TRBV6-1	TRBJ2-1	-	TRBD2	TGTGCCAGCAGGCCACTAGCGGGAGGGAATGAGCAGTTCTTC	CASRPLAGGNEQFF
TRBV2	TRBJ2-1	many	TRBD2	TGTGCCAGCACTAAGGAGGGGGCTAGCGGGATTTTGAGCTCCTACAATGAGCAGTTCTTC	CASTKEGASGILSSYNEQFF
TRBV3-1	TRBJ2-5	-	TRBD2	TGTGCCAGCGATCGGGGGGGACAAGAGACCCAGTACTTC	CASDRGGQETQYF
TRBV30	TRBJ1-1	-	-	TGTGCCTCATCCAGGGCCCAGGTCGCTGAAGCTTTCTTT	CASSRAQVAEAFF
TRBV12-3/TRBV12-4	TRBJ2-7	-	-	TGTGCCAGCAGTTTAGCCCCGTGGGGGTCCGACGAGCAGTACTTC	CASSLAPWGSDEQYF
TRBV30	TRBJ2-1	-	TRBD2	TGTGCCTGGAGTGTCGCTAGCGGGTTCCACAATGAGCAGTTCTTC	CAWSVASGFHNEQFF
TRBV28	TRBJ2-5	-	-	TGTGCCAGCAGTTTGGGGACATTGCAGGAGACCCAGTACTTC	CASSLGTLQETQYF
TRBV4-1	TRBJ2-5	-	TRBD2	TGCGCCAGCAGCCAATTGGTAGCGGGAGGGTCTCAAGAGACCCAGTACTTC	CASSQLVAGGSQETQYF
TRBV7-2	TRBJ2-1	many	TRBD1	TGTGCCAGCAGTGAAACAGGGGGGATCTACAATGAGCAGTTCTTC	CASSETGGIYNEQFF
TRBV6-1	TRBJ2-1	-	-	TGTGCCAGCAGGTTCGGAGGGCCGAGGAATGAGCAGTTCTTC	CASRFGGPRNEQFF
TRBV20-1	TRBJ1-3	-	TRBD1	TGCAGTGCTCGGGACAGGGGGACCACCATATATTTT	CSARDRGTTIYF
TRBV7-9	TRBJ1-4	few	-	TGTGCCAGCAGCCCCCGGGGGGCAAGCGAAAAACTGTTTTTT	CASSPRGASEKLFF
TRBV18	TRBJ1-1	many	-	TGTGCCAGCTCACCTTGGGGCACTGAAGCTTTCTTT	CASSPWGTEAFF
TRBV24-1	TRBJ1-2	few	TRBD1	TGTGCCACCAGTGACCCCCGGACAGGCGCTAACTATGGCTACACCTTC	CATSDPRTGANYGYTF
TRBV12-3/TRBV12-4	TRBJ2-5	-	TRBD2	TGTGCCAGCAGTCCGCGACTAGCGGGAGGGCAAGAGACCCAGTACTTC	CASSPRLAGGQETQYF
TRBV3-1	TRBJ1-1	few	-	TGTGCCAGCAGCCAAGAATATAGGGGGAACACTGAAGCTTTCTTT	CASSQEYRGNTEAFF
TRBV28	TRBJ2-1	many	-	TGTGCCAGCAGTTTCACCTTGAAGTACAATGAGCAGTTCTTC	CASSFTLKYNEQFF
TRBV6-1	TRBJ1-2	-	-	TGTGCCAGCATCCCCGGACCCTTGGCCCGGGGCTACACCTTC	CASIPGPLARGYTF
TRBV19	TRBJ2-7	-	-	TGTGCCAGTAGTATTCAGGCAGGGCCCTACGAGCAGTACTTC	CASSIQAGPYEQYF
TRBV19	TRBJ2-7	-	TRBD1	TGTGCCAGTAGTCCGCTCTTGACAGGGTGGGGCTACGAGCAGTACTTC	CASSPLLTGWGYEQYF
TRBV3-1	TRBJ2-7	many	TRBD1	TGTGCCAGCAGCCGAGGGACAGGGGGATCCTACGAGCAGTACTTC	CASSRGTGGSYEQYF
TRBV19	TRBJ2-2	-	-	TGTGCCAGTAGCTCCCAAGAAACGTTGGGGGAGCTGTTTTTT	CASSSQETLGELFF
TRBV28	TRBJ2-3	few	TRBD2	TGTGCCAGCAGAGCCTGGACTAGCGGGAGCTCAGATACGCAGTATTTT	CASRAWTSGSSDTQYF
TRBV29-1	TRBJ2-7	-	-	TGCAGCGGCCGATTAAATTACGGGCAGTACTTC	CSGRLNYGQYF
TRBV14	TRBJ1-1	many	-	TGTGCCAGCAGCCAAGATCGATGGACTGAAGCTTTCTTT	CASSQDRWTEAFF
TRBV7-2	TRBJ1-4	few	-	TGTGCCAGCAGCTTAGTTCCGGGCGACAACGAAAAACTGTTTTTT	CASSLVPGDNEKLFF
TRBV12-3/TRBV12-4	TRBJ1-1	many	-	TGTGCCAGCCTCCTGGGGAACACTGAAGCTTTCTTT	CASLLGNTEAFF
TRBV30	TRBJ2-7	few	-	TGTGCCGGACGGATTTTGGGAAACGAGCAGTACTTC	CAGRILGNEQYF
TRBV20-1	TRBJ2-7	-	-	TGCAGTGCTAGGGGCAGGGGGGTCTCCATATCCTACGAGCAGTACTTC	CSARGRGVSISYEQYF
TRBV7-6	TRBJ2-3	-	-	TGTGCCAGCAGCTTAAGAGGCTACAGCACAGATACGCAGTATTTT	CASSLRGYSTDTQYF
TRBV24-1	TRBJ2-3	-	TRBD2	TGTGCCACCAGTGCTAAACCGGGACTAGCGTCGGATACGCAGTATTTT	CATSAKPGLASDTQYF
TRBV5-6	TRBJ1-1	few	-	TGTGCCAGCAGCTTGGTGGGGTCGAACACTGAAGCTTTCTTT	CASSLVGSNTEAFF
TRBV20-1	TRBJ2-5	many	-	TGCAGTGCAAGACATGGCTCTATCCGGGAGACCCAGTACTTC	CSARHGSIRETQYF